A selection of T cell receptor beta chains follows, all from one sample in a study of blood T cell repertoires in COVID-19. Profiled with immunoSEQ multiplex PCR; TCRdb holds only in-frame clones, not every one. There are about 76,000 clones in the sample; 75% occur only once, and roughly 21% lies in the top ten. Sequenced material: peripheral blood. These receptors originate from a man in his sixties or seventies with acute or convalescent COVID-19. CDR3s include the opening cysteine and the closing phenylalanine or tryptophan. D genes are given only for firm matches. A row's size may be missing; if present it is once, few, many or a size class.

>TRBD2|TRBJ2-7|TRBV7-2|-
TGTGCCAGCAGCTTAGCCGGGACTAGCGGGAGTTACGAGCAGTACTTC
CASSLAGTSGSYEQYF
>-|TRBJ1-4|TRBV15|-
TGTGCCACCAGCAGAGGACAGGAGTATAATGAAAAACTGTTTTTT
CATSRGQEYNEKLFF
>TRBD1|TRBJ2-7|TRBV5-6|many
TGTGCCAGCAGCTTGGGACAGGGGGCCTACTACGAGCAGTACTTC
CASSLGQGAYYEQYF
>TRBD1|TRBJ2-7|TRBV6-6|few
TGTGCCAGCAGAAAGCAGGGGGCCGACGAGCAGTACTTC
CASRKQGADEQYF
>-|TRBJ2-2|TRBV21-1|-
TGTGCCAGCAGCGCGAAAGGGGGCACCGGGGAGCTGTTTTTT
CASSAKGGTGELFF
>-|TRBJ1-6|TRBV11-2|-
TGTGCCAGCAGAACTAACGGGAATTCACCCCTCCACTTT
CASRTNGNSPLHF
>TRBD1|TRBJ1-1|TRBV28|-
TGTGCCAGCAGTTTAGGGACAGCCACTGAAGCTTTCTTT
CASSLGTATEAFF
>-|TRBJ2-3|TRBV2|-
TGTGCCAGCACCCAGGACTACACAGATACGCAGTATTTT
CASTQDYTDTQYF
>-|TRBJ2-7|TRBV24-1|-
TGTGCCACCGACGATGGCAGGGCCTACGAGCAGTACTTC
CATDDGRAYEQYF
>-|TRBJ2-3|TRBV5-8|few
TGTGCCAGCAGCTTGAATCTGGATACGCAGTATTTT
CASSLNLDTQYF
>TRBD1|TRBJ2-5|TRBV19|-
TGTGCCAGTAGTTTATTTCCAGGGGGCGCCAGTGGAGAGACCCAGTACTTC
CASSLFPGGASGETQYF
>-|TRBJ1-3|TRBV4-2|-
TGTGCCAGCAGCCAATTACAAGGGGGTGGAAACACCATATATTTT
CASSQLQGGGNTIYF
>TRBD1|TRBJ2-4|TRBV7-9|-
TGTGCCAGCAGCTTAGCTGGACAGGGACCGAATGTATTC
CASSLAGQGPNVF
>TRBD1|TRBJ1-1|TRBV5-1|-
TGCGCCAGCAGCCCGACAGGGATGAACACTGAAGCTTTCTTT
CASSPTGMNTEAFF
>-|TRBJ1-4|TRBV14|-
TGTGCCAGCAGCCAATTACTCGCAACTAATGAAAAACTGTTTTTT
CASSQLLATNEKLFF
>-|TRBJ1-1|TRBV6-2/TRBV6-3|once
TGTGCCAGCAGTTACTCGACATTTGAAGCTTTCTTT
CASSYSTFEAFF
>-|TRBJ2-3|TRBV3-1/TRBV3-2|-
TGTGCCAGCAGCAAGCACGGGAGCTCCCCGAGTACGCAGTATTTT
CASSKHGSSPSTQYF
>-|TRBJ1-2|TRBV5-1|few
TGCGCCAGCAGCCAGGTATCTAACTATGGCTACACCTTC
CASSQVSNYGYTF
>-|TRBJ1-1|TRBV7-8|-
TGTGCCAGTTCCGGGACACTGAACACTGAAGCTTTCTTT
CASSGTLNTEAFF
>-|TRBJ1-2|TRBV11-2|-
TGTGCCAGCAGCTTAGCCGGAGCTAACTATGGCTACACCTTC
CASSLAGANYGYTF
>TRBD2|TRBJ2-3|TRBV6-5|-
TGTGCCAGCAGTTACCCAGCGGGAGGACCCACAGATACGCAGTATTTT
CASSYPAGGPTDTQYF
>TRBD2|TRBJ2-1|TRBV5-4|once
TGTGCCAGCAGCTCCGGACTAGCGGGAGACAATGAGCAGTTCTTC
CASSSGLAGDNEQFF
>TRBD2|TRBJ2-1|TRBV5-1|-
TGCGCCAGCAGCACCGGACTAGCCAACTACAATGAGCAGTTCTTC
CASSTGLANYNEQFF
>-|TRBJ1-1|TRBV7-8|-
TGTGCCAGCAGCTTAGACCAGGGTCTGGGAGCTTTCTTT
CASSLDQGLGAFF
>TRBD1|TRBJ2-5|TRBV3-1/TRBV3-2|few
TGTGCCAGCAGTCCGACAGGGGTGGAGACCCAGTACTTC
CASSPTGVETQYF
>TRBD1|TRBJ1-1|TRBV19|-
TGTGCCAGTTCCCCCACAGGGGTGACCACTGAAGCTTTCTTT
CASSPTGVTTEAFF
>TRBD1|TRBJ1-4|TRBV13|once
TGTGCCAGCAGCTTAGGAGGGGGCAATGAAAAACTGTTTTTT
CASSLGGGNEKLFF
>TRBD1|TRBJ1-1|TRBV14|-
TGTGCCAGCAGACTGGGACAGGGGGCTGAAGCTTTCTTT
CASRLGQGAEAFF
>-|TRBJ1-1|TRBV11-2|few
TGTGCCAGCAGCTTAGATCAGGGGATCGTGAACACTGAAGCTTTCTTT
CASSLDQGIVNTEAFF
>-|TRBJ2-2|TRBV6-2/TRBV6-3|few
TGTGCCAGCAGCCCTGCATCCGGAGGTGCCGGGGAGCTGTTTTTT
CASSPASGGAGELFF
>TRBD2|TRBJ2-7|TRBV7-9|-
TGTGCCAGCAGCTTAGGCCTGGGACTAGCGAAGGGTGAGCAGTACTTC
CASSLGLGLAKGEQYF
>TRBD1|TRBJ2-7|TRBV27|-
TGTGCCAGCAGTCCCGGGACAGGGGGTAATGAGCAGTACTTC
CASSPGTGGNEQYF
>TRBD1|TRBJ1-1|TRBV11-2|-
TGTGCCAGCAGCCTGAGGACAGGGGGCTCTTTCGAAGCTTTCTTT
CASSLRTGGSFEAFF
>TRBD1|TRBJ2-1|TRBV7-2|-
TGTGCCAGCAGCTCCGCGCCAGGGGGCGTTGGGGAGCAGTTCTTC
CASSSAPGGVGEQFF
>TRBD1|TRBJ1-6|TRBV5-1|-
TGCGCCAGCAGTTCCGGGACAGGATCTGGGACACCCCTCCACTTT
CASSSGTGSGTPLHF
>-|TRBJ1-3|TRBV5-5|-
TGTGCCAGCAGTCCGGAACAGGTGGCTGGAAACACCATATATTTT
CASSPEQVAGNTIYF